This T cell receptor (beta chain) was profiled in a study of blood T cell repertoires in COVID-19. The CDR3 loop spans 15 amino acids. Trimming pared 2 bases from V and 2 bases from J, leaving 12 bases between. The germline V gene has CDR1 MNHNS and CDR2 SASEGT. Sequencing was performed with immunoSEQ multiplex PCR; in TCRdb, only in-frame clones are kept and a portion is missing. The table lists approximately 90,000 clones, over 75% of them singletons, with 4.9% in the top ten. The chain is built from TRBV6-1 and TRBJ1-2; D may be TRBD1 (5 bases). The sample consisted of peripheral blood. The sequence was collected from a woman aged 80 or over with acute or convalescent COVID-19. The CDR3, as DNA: TGTGCCAGCAGTGAATATGGACACGGCAACTATGGCTACACCTTC. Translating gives CASSEYGHGNYGYTF.